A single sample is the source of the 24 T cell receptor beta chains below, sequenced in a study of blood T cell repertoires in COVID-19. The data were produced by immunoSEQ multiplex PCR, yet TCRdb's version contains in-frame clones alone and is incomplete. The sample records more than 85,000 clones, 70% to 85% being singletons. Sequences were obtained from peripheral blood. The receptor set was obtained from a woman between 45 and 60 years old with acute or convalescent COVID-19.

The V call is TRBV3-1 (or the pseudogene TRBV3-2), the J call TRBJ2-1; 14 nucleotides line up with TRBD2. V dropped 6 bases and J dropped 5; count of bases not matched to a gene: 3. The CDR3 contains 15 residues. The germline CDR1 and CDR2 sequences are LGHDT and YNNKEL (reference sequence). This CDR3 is CASSRLAGGNNEQFF. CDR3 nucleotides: TGTGCCAGCAGTCGACTAGCGGGGGGGAACAATGAGCAGTTCTTC.

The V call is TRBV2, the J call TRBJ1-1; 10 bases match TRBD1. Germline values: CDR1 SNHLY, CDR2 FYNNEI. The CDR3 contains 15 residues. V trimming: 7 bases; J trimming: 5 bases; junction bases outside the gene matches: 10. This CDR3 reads CASTRDRGPGTEAFF. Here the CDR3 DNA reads TGTGCCAGCACAAGGGACAGGGGACCGGGGACTGAAGCTTTCTTT.

The CDR3 coding sequence is TGTGCCAGCAGTGAAGGGTCCCCCCCTAGCGAGCAGTACTTC. This translates into CASSEGSPPSEQYF. The V call is TRBV6-1, the J call TRBJ2-7; D ambiguous. The germline V gene encodes CDR1 MNHNS and CDR2 SASEGT. The CDR3 is made up of 14 amino acids. Trimming took 1 base from V and 6 from J, leaving 13 bases between them.

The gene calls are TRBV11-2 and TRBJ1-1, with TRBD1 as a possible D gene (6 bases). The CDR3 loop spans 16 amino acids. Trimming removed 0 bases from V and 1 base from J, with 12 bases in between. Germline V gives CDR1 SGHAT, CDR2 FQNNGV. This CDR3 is CASSLETGLRNTEAFF. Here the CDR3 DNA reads TGTGCCAGCAGCTTAGAGACAGGACTTCGGAACACTGAAGCTTTCTTT.

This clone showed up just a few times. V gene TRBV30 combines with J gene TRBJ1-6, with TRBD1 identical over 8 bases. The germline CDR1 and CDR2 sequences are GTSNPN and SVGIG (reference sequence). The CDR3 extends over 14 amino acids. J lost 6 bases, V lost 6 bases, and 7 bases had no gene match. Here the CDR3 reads CACPGTGPNSPLHF. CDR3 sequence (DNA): TGTGCCTGCCCCGGGACAGGCCCTAATTCACCCCTCCACTTT.

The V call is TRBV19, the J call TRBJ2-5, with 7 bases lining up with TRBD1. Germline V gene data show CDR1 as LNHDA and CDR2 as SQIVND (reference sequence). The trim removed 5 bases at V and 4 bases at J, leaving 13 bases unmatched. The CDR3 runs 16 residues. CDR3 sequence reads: CASSPSLGGGGETQYF. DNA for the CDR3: TGTGCCAGTAGTCCCAGTTTAGGGGGCGGCGGAGAGACCCAGTACTTC.

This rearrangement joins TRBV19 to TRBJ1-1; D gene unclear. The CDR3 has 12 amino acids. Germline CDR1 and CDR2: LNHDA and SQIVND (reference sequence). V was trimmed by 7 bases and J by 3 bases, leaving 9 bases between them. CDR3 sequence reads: CASTGIYTEAFF. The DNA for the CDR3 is TGTGCCAGTACGGGGATTTACACTGAAGCTTTCTTT. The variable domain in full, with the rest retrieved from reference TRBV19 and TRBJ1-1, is DGGITQSPKYLFRKEGQNVTLSCEQNLNHDAMYWYRQDPGQGLRLIYYSQIVNDFQKGDIAEGYSVSREKKESFPLTVTSAQKNPTAFYLCASTGIYTEAFFGQGTRLTVV.

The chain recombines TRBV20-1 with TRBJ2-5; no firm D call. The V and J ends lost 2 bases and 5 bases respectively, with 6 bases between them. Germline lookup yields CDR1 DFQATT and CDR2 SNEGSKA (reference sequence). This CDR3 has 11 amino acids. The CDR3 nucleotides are TGCAGTGCTAGATTTCGGGAGACCCAGTACTTC. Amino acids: CSARFRETQYF.

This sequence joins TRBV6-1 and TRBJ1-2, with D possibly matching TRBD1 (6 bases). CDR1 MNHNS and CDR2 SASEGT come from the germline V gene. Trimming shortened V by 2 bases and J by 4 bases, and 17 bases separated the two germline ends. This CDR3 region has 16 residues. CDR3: CASSERREQGGYGYTF. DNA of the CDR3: TGTGCCAGCAGTGAACGAAGGGAACAGGGTGGCTATGGCTACACCTTC.

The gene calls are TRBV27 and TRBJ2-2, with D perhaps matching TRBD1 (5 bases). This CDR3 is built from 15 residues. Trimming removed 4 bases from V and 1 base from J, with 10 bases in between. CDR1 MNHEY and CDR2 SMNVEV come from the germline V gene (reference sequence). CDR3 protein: CASSSKQGNTGELFF. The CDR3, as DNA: TGTGCCAGCAGTTCGAAGCAGGGGAACACCGGGGAGCTGTTTTTT.

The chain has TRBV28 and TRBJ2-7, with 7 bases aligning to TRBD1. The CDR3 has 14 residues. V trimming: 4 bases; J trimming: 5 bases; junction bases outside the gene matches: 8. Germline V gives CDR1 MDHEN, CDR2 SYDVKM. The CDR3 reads CASSYRGYHNEQYF. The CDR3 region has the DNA TGTGCCAGCAGTTACAGGGGATATCATAACGAGCAGTACTTC.

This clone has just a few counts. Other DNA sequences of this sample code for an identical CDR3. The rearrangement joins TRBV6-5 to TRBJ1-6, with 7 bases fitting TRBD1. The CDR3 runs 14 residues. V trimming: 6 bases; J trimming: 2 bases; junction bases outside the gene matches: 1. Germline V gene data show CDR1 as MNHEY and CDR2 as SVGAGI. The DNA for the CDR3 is TGTGCCAGCAGCACAGGGGCCTATAATTCACCCCTCCACTTT. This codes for CASSTGAYNSPLHF.

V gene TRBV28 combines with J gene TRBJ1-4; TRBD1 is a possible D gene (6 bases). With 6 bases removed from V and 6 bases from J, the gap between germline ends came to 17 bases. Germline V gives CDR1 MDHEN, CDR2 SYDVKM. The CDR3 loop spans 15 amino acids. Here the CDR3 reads CASRSHRASDEKLFF. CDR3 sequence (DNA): TGTGCCAGCAGATCCCACAGGGCCTCGGATGAAAAACTGTTTTTT.

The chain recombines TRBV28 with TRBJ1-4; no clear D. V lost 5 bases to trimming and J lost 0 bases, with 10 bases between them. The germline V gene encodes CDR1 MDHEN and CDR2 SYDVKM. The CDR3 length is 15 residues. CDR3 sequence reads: CASSHLGATNEKLFF. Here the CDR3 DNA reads TGTGCCAGCAGTCATCTGGGAGCAACTAATGAAAAACTGTTTTTT.

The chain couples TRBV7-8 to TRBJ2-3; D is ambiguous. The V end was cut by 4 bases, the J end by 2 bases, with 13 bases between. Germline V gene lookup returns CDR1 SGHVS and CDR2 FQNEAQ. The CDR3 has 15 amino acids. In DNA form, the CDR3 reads TGTGCCAGCAGCTCCTACTTAGAGAACACAGATACGCAGTATTTT. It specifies CASSSYLENTDTQYF.

The CDR3 DNA follows: TGTGCCAGCAGTTTAGGCGGGGACACTGAAGCTTTCTTT. Encoded protein: CASSLGGDTEAFF. The chain carries TRBV28 and TRBJ1-1; D is ambiguous. Trimming cost V 2 bases and J 3 bases, with 7 bases left between them. CDR1 and CDR2 from the germline V gene are MDHEN and SYDVKM. The length of the CDR3 is 13 residues. Together with reference TRBV28 and TRBJ1-1, the CDR3 gives the full variable domain: DVKVTQSSRYLVKRTGEKVFLECVQDMDHENMFWYRQDPGLGLRLIYFSYDVKMKEKGDIPEGYSVSREKKERFSLILESASTNQTSMYLCASSLGGDTEAFFGQGTRLTVV.

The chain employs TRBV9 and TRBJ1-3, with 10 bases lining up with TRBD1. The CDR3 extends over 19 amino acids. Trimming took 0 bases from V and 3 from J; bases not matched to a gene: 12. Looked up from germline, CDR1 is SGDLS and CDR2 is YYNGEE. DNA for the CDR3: TGTGCCAGCAGCGTAGCTACAGGGACAGGGGCCAAGGTTGGAAACACCATATATTTT. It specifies CASSVATGTGAKVGNTIYF. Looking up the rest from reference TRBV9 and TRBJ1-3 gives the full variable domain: DSGVTQTPKHLITATGQRVTLRCSPRSGDLSVYWYQQSLDQGLQFLIQYYNGEERAKGNILERFSAQQFPDLHSELNLSSLELGDSALYFCASSVATGTGAKVGNTIYFGEGSWLTVV.

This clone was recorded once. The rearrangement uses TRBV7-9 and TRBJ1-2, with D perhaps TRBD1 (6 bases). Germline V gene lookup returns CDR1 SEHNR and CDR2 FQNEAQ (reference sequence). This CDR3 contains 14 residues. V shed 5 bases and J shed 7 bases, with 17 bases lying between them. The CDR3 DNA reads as TGTGCCAGCAGCCCCGGGACACCCCCCCTTGGCTACACCTTC. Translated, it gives CASSPGTPPLGYTF.

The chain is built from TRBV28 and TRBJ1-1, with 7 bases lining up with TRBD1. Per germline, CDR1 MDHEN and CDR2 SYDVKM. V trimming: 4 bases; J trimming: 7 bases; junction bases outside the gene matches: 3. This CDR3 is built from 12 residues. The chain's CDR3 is CASSSGQIEAFF. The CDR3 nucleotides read TGTGCCAGCAGTTCGGGACAGATTGAAGCTTTCTTT. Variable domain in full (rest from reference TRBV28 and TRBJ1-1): DVKVTQSSRYLVKRTGEKVFLECVQDMDHENMFWYRQDPGLGLRLIYFSYDVKMKEKGDIPEGYSVSREKKERFSLILESASTNQTSMYLCASSSGQIEAFFGQGTRLTVV.

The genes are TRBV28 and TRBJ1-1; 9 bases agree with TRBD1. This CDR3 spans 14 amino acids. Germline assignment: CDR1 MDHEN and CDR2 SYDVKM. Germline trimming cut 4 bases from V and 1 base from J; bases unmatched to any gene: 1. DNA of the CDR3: TGTGCCAGCAGTTCGGGACAGGGGAACACTGAAGCTTTCTTT. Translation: CASSSGQGNTEAFF.

The CDR3 loop is CASSYGGLAVGNEQFF. DNA of the CDR3: TGTGCCAGCAGTTACGGGGGACTAGCGGTGGGGAATGAGCAGTTCTTC. J is TRBJ2-1 and V is TRBV6-5; TRBD2 aligns across 11 bases. Losses at the gene ends were 2 bases for V and 7 bases for J; bases not matched to a gene: 7. The V gene's germline CDR1 is MNHEY and CDR2 SVGAGI. The CDR3 consists of 16 residues.

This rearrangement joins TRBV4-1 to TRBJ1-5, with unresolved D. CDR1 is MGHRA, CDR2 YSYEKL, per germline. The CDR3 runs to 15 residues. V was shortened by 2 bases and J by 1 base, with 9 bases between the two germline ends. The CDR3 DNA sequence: TGCGCCAGCAGCCAATATGAGAGCAGCAATCAGCCCCAGCATTTT. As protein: CASSQYESSNQPQHF.

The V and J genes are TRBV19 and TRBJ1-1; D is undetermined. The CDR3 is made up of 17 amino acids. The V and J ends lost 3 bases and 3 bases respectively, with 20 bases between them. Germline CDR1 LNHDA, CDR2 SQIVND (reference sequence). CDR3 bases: TGTGCCAGTAGTATCACCGGCACTCGATTGGGAGACACTGAAGCTTTCTTT. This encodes CASSITGTRLGDTEAFF.

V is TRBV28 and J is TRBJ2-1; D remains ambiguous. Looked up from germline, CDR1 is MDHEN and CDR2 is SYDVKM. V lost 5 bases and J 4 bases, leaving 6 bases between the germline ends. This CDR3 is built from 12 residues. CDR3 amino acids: CASSPTYNEQFF. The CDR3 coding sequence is TGTGCCAGCAGTCCCACTTACAATGAGCAGTTCTTC.